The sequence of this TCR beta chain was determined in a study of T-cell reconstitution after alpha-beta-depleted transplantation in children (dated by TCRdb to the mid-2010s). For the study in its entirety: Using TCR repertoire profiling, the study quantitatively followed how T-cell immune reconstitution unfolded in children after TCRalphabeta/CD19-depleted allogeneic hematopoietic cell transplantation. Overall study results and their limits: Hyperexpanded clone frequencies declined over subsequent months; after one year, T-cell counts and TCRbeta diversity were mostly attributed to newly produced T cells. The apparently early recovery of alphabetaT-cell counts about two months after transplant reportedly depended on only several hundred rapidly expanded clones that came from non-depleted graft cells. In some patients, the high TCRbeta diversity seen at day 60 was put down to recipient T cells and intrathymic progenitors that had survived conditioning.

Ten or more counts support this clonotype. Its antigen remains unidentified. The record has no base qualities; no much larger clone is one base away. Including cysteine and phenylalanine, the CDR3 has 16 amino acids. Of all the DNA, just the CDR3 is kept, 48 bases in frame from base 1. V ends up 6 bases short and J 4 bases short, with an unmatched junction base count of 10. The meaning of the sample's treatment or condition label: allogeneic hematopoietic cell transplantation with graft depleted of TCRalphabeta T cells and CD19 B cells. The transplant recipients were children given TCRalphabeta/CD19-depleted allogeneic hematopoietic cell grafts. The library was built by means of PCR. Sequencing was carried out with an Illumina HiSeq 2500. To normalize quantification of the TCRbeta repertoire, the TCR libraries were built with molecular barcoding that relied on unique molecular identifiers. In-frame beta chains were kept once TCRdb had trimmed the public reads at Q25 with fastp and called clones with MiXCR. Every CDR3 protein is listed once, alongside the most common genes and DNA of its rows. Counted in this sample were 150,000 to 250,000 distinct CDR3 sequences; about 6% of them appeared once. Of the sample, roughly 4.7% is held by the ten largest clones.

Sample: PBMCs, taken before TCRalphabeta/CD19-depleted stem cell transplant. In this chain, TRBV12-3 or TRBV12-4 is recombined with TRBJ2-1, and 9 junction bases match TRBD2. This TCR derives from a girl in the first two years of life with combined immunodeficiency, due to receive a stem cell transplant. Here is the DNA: TGTGCCAGCAGCAGGACGGCTAGCGGGAAATACAATGAGCAGTTCTTC. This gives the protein CASSRTASGKYNEQFF.